This T cell receptor beta chain appears in the sequencing data of a study of T cells in tuberculosis. The wider study: CD1B tetramers identified T cells specific for mycobacterial lipid GMM. IGRA-negative adolescents, IGRA-positive adolescents with latent tuberculosis and adults with active tuberculosis formed this South African cohort.

Adolescents were screened for latent TB by skin test and IGRA. Unsorted cryopreserved PBMC were sequenced, averaging roughly 99,000 T cells per clinical donor. Trimming took off 3 bases at V and 0 bases at J, with 17 bases between the two ends. The CDR3 length is 17 residues. Per germline, CDR1 SGDLS and CDR2 YYNGEE. The table came from immunoSEQ multiplex PCR; TCRdb's copy has only in-frame clones and leaves some out. The table includes fewer than 35,000 clones, around 95% detected once. The sequenced material came from PBMCs. This sequence was found in a donor between 5 and 29 years old with latent tuberculosis or without tuberculosis infection. The V and J genes are TRBV9 and TRBJ2-3; D is possibly TRBD2 (5 bases). DNA of the CDR3: TGTGCCAGCAGCGGACCCCAGCTCCTAGCTAGCACAGATACGCAGTATTTT. Encoded protein: CASSGPQLLASTDTQYF. Looking up the rest from reference TRBV9 and TRBJ2-3 gives the full variable domain: DSGVTQTPKHLITATGQRVTLRCSPRSGDLSVYWYQQSLDQGLQFLIQYYNGEERAKGNILERFSAQQFPDLHSELNLSSLELGDSALYFCASSGPQLLASTDTQYFGPGTRLTVL.